This T cell receptor (beta chain) was sequenced during a study of shared T cell receptors in the human thymus (dated by TCRdb to the early 2020s). Background for the entire study: The study examined how the human thymus generates shared, self-reactive T-cell receptor alpha chains.

The library was obtained by the immunoSEQ multiplex PCR assay. TCRdb provides this immuneACCESS table in a form limited to in-frame rearrangements. Some clones are lacking; in checked studies, under half of them reflect an unresolved V gene, and why the rest are absent is not known. The sample includes roughly 550,000 clones, with around 78% observed a single time. Roughly 0.013% of the sample comes from the top ten. The germline V gene (reference sequence) specifies LNHDA as CDR1 and SQIVND as CDR2. Reading from cysteine to phenylalanine, the CDR3 counts 12 amino acids. Of all the DNA, just the CDR3 is kept, 36 bases in frame from base 1. Trimming accounts for 6 bases at V and 6 bases at J, while the number of junction bases matched to no gene is 4. This clone was seen more than once but under ten times. Its antigen remains unidentified. Qualities for individual bases were not recorded, and no much larger clone is one base off.

These same records also appear under a second study, on human thymus T cells. Looking at the second paper: Immunologically healthy infants undergoing open corrective cardiac surgery for congenital heart defects in Finland were used as donors. Thymus tissue was obtained as surgical resects removed during corrective cardiac surgery. V and J gene segment usage appeared biased in both thymic and peripheral blood repertoires. The related research found that thymic TCR repertoires overlapped highly between unrelated individuals. TCR alpha and beta repertoires from about eight infant thymus samples and a few related peripheral blood samples were characterized in the study. The cohort included about six male and two female infants, with donor ages spanning 7 to 244 days. After being mechanically released from the tissue, thymocytes were kept at -70 degrees C in pellets of about 8.5-34 million cells. A QIAsymphony instrument was used to extract genomic DNA from the frozen cell pellets. TCRB and TCRAD loci were amplified from a standardized quantity of quality-controlled genomic DNA using the immunoSEQ multiplex PCR assay. Amplicons spanned the V(D)J region at a length sufficient to cover the CDR3 and identify V and J genes. Through the commercial immunoSEQ service, the amplicons were sequenced on an Illumina platform. Primer bias and sequencing errors were corrected as previously described, and TCRAD and TCRB were defined on the basis of the IMGT database. Analysis of the repertoires was done with immunoSEQ Analyzer 3.0 and VDJTools and included basic statistics, V/J segment usage, diversity estimates, rarefaction and pairwise overlap. Chao1, ChaoE, Efron-Thisted, Shannon and inverse Simpson indices were used to estimate diversity, which was also estimated on datasets down-sampled to the smallest sample. Repertoire overlap was assessed by strict matching of CDR3 nucleotide sequence, V gene and J gene, and clustering was done by Jaccard-based multidimensional scaling. On average, thymus samples gave roughly 800,000 unique TCRB clonotypes, whereas blood samples gave around 84,000.

The sequencing input was thymocytes. The V gene is TRBV19 and the J gene is TRBJ2-7; TRBD1 lines up with 8 middle nucleotides. The TCR sequence derives from a boy younger than two with a congenital heart defect. Donor details come from another sample of the same person, matched by shared clones. The CDR3 has the sequence CASSSTGGEQYF. At the DNA level, the sequence is TGTGCCAGTAGCTCTACAGGGGGCGAGCAGTACTTC.